The clone carrying this T cell receptor (beta chain) came up once. Its specificity is unknown. This CDR3 contains 15 residues. The V and J ends lost 3 bases and 6 bases, in that order; junction bases with no gene match: 5. CDR1 and CDR2 (germline): MNHEY, SMNVEV (reference sequence). The source of the sample is a study of T cell responses to AZD1222 COVID-19 vaccine. TCRdb's copy holds only in-frame clones and misses some; the assay was immunoSEQ multiplex PCR. The profile shows around 78,000 clones, nearly 90% of them singletons. Study-wide points: Variant regions that are unmutated are reportedly the target of nearly half of spike-specific TCRs. Spike-specific TCR breadth and depth grew following two AZD1222 doses. Possibly, clonal diversity was underestimated; donors were largely white British and included more females. No repertoire was sampled before or during the peak T cell response, only after it.

Source: peripheral blood, taken on day 0 of MenACWY control vaccination. The TCR sequence derives from an adult in good health. The chain joins TRBV27 to TRBJ1-6; TRBD1 agrees at 7 bases. The chain's CDR3 is CASSFTGARNSPLHF. The CDR3 coding sequence is TGTGCCAGCAGTTTCACAGGGGCTCGTAATTCACCCCTCCACTTT.